Listed here is a single T cell receptor beta chain. Its cognate antigen is unknown. This entry is derived from a study of blood T cells in healthy people across ages. Study at large: The template switching approach captured approximately one barcoded beta molecule for every two T cells.

With a J-beta primer mix and a sample-barcoded 5' primer, a second PCR ran about 6 to 11 cycles. TCRdb passed the 5' RACE reads through MiXCR, listing each CDR3 protein once. The repertoire holds about 1.6 million distinct CDR3 sequences, with 30% to 40% as singletons. Study-level points and caveats: Naive and antigen-experienced cells could not be conclusively compared, given unsorted PBMCs. While age rose, TCR beta diversity per million T cells dropped in a roughly linear way. For the donors, CMV status was unknown and possibly confounded expanded clonotype changes.

Germline loops: CDR1 GTSNPN, CDR2 SVGIG (reference sequence). The CDR3 sequence is 13 residues long. Germline trimming cut 0 bases from V and 11 bases from J; bases unmatched to any gene: 8. The sample comprised blood. The chain has TRBV30 and TRBJ1-1; 8 bases align to TRBD1. The TCR comes from a woman under 40 in good health. The CDR3 region has the DNA TGTGCCTGGAGTGTAGGGGCTCAGGGGGCGGCTTTCTTT. It codes for CAWSVGAQGAAFF.